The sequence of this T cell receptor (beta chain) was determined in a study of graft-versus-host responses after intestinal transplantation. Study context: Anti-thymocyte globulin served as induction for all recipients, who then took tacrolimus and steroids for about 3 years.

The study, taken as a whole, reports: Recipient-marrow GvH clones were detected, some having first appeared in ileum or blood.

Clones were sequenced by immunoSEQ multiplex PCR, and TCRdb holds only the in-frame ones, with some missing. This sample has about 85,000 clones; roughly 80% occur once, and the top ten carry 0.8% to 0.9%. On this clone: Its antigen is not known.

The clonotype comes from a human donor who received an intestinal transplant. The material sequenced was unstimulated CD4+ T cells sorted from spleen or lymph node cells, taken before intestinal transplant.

The CDR3 DNA follows: TGTGCCAGCAGAGGAAGGAGCTACGAGCAGTACTTC. Translation: CASRGRSYEQYF. The chain couples TRBV6-5 to TRBJ2-7; D call uncertain. CDR1 and CDR2 from the germline V gene are MNHEY and SVGAGI. The CDR3 is 12 amino acids. V lost 6 bases and J 3 bases, leaving 9 bases between the germline ends.